This T cell receptor beta chain was captured by sequencing in a study of healthy donors' naive CD4 and CD8 T cells. A linear amplification protocol produced the TCR libraries from roughly 550 ng of total RNA. Each CDR3 protein gets one entry after TCRdb re-called the reads with MiXCR. Of 180,000 or so distinct CDR3 sequences in the sample, about four fifths were seen once. Trimming shortened V by 5 bases and J by 5 bases, and 15 bases separated the two germline ends. The CDR3 sequence is 13 residues long. Germline CDR1 DFQATT, CDR2 SNEGSKA (reference sequence). The sequenced sample was naive CD4+ and CD8+ T cells sorted from blood, pooled from several donors. The sequence derives from a pool of human donors in good health; the sample pools cells from several healthy donors. This chain uses TRBV20-1 with TRBJ2-5; possibly TRBD2 for D (5 bases). The CDR3 loop is CSAAGISSETQYF. CDR3 nucleotides: TGCAGTGCTGCCGGGATATCCAGTGAGACCCAGTACTTC.